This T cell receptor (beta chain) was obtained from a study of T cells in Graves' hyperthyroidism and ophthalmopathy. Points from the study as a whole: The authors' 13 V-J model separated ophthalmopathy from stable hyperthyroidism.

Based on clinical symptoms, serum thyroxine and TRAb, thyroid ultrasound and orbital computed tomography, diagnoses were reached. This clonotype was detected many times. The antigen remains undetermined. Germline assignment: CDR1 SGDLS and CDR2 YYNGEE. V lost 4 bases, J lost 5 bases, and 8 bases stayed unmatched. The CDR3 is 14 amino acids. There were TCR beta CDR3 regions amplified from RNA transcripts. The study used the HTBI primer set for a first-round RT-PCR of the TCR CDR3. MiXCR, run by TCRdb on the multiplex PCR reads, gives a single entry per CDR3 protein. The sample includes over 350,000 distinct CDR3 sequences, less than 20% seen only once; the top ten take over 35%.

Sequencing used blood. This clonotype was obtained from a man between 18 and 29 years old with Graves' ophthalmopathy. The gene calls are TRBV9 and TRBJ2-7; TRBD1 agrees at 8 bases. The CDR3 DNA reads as TGTGCCAGCAGCCCTCGACAGGGGTACGACGAGCAGTACTTC. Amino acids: CASSPRQGYDEQYF.